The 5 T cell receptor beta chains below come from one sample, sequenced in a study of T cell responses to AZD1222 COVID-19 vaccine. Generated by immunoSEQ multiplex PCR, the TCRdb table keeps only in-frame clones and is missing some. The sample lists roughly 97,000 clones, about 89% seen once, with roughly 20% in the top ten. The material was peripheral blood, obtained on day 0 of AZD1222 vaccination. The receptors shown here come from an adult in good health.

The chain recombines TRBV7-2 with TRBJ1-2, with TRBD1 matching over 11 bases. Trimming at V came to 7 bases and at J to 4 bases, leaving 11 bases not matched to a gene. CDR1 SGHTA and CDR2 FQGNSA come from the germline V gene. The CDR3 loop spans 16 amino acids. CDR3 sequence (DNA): TGTGCCAGCACCCTTTTCGCGGGACAGGGGGGCTATGGCTACACCTTC. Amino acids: CASTLFAGQGGYGYTF.

CDR3 DNA sequence: TGTGCCAGTAGTATTGGGGGGTTTAGCACAGATACGCAGTATTTT. Its translation: CASSIGGFSTDTQYF. V gene TRBV19 combines with J gene TRBJ2-3, with D possibly matching TRBD2 (6 bases). Trimming removed 3 bases from V and 0 bases from J, with 10 bases in between. The CDR3 sequence is 15 residues long. Germline V CDR1 and CDR2: LNHDA, SQIVND (reference sequence).

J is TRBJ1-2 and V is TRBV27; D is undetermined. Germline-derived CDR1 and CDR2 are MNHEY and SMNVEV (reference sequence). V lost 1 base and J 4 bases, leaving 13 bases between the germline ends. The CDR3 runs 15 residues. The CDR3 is CASSLYPGGAYGYTF. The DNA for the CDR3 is TGTGCCAGCAGTTTATATCCCGGCGGCGCCTATGGCTACACCTTC.

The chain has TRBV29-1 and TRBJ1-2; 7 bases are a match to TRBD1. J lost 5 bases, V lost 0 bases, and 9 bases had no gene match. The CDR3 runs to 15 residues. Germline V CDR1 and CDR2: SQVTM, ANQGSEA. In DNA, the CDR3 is TGCAGCGTTGAAGACTTCGCCACAGGGGAATATGGCTACACCTTC. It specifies CSVEDFATGEYGYTF.

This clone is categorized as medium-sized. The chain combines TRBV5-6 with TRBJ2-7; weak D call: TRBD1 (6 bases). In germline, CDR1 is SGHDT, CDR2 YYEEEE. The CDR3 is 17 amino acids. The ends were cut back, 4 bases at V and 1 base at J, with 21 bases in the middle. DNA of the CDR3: TGTGCCAGCAGCCGGAACCCCGGGACAACGTCATCCTACGAGCAGTACTTC. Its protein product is CASSRNPGTTSSYEQYF.